One T cell receptor beta chain is described in this entry. No antigen is known for it. A much bigger clone sits one base away, suggesting this may be a read error. Making TCR beta cDNA involved approximately 0.5 ug total RNA and a constant-region primer. Generation of the TCR beta libraries relied on three nested multiplex PCR rounds using slightly modified ARM-PCR. TRBV1-TRBV30 forward primers and a C-beta reverse primer were used in the first two PCR rounds, which each ran for approximately 10 cycles. TCRdb ran MiXCR on the multiplex PCR reads and lists one entry per CDR3 protein. Altogether about 96,000 distinct CDR3 sequences are present, approximately 72% being singletons, with the ten largest covering around 25%. Unsorted bulk tissue (roughly 17-32 mg) underwent RNA and DNA co-extraction. The data were taken from a study of tumor-infiltrating lymphocytes in primary liver carcinoma. General study points: Compared with tumor region pairs, tumor-adjacent and tumor-blood pairs overlapped less.

From germline, CDR1 is SGHRS and CDR2 YFSETQ. V dropped 3 bases and J dropped 7 bases, with 13 bases sitting between them. The CDR3 runs to 13 residues. Sequenced input: tumor-adjacent normal liver tissue. The chain recombines TRBV5-1 with TRBJ2-5; possibly TRBD2 for D (5 bases). This TCR came from a man in his forties with primary liver carcinoma and hepatitis B virus infection. CDR3 loop: CASSSKQEGTQYF. The CDR3 DNA is TGCGCCAGCAGCTCGAAGCAAGAGGGGACCCAGTACTTC.